Presented here are 5 T cell receptor beta chains from one specimen sequenced in a study of blood T cell repertoires in COVID-19. Generated by immunoSEQ multiplex PCR, the TCRdb table keeps only in-frame clones and is missing some. There are about 280,000 clones in the sample; 80% to 90% occur only once, and under 15% lies in the top ten. Sequencing was performed on peripheral blood. Receptors originate from a woman in her sixties or seventies with COVID-19, enrolled during active disease.

The V and J genes are TRBV7-2 and TRBJ1-1; D is unresolved. Between the trimmed V and J ends, which lost 1 base and 2 bases, there was a span of 11 bases. CDR1 SGHTA and CDR2 FQGNSA come from the germline V gene. The CDR3 loop spans 15 amino acids. The CDR3 sequence: CASSLGGISNTEAFF. The CDR3 DNA is TGTGCCAGCAGCTTAGGAGGCATATCTAACACTGAAGCTTTCTTT.

V is TRBV18 and J is TRBJ1-2, with D tentatively TRBD1 (5 bases). The CDR3 has 15 amino acids. The V gene lost 3 bases and the J gene lost 2 bases, with 13 bases spanning the gap. CDR1 and CDR2 (germline): KGHSH, LQKENI. The CDR3 nucleotides are TGTGCCAGCTCACCCGAACCGGGACTGAACTATGGCTACACCTTC. Its protein product is CASSPEPGLNYGYTF.

This clone was seen only once. The genes are TRBV30 and TRBJ2-1; D is ambiguous. The V and J ends lost 0 bases and 6 bases respectively, with 9 bases between them. CDR1 and CDR2 from the germline V gene are GTSNPN and SVGIG (reference sequence). The length of the CDR3 is 13 residues. DNA of the CDR3: TGTGCCTGGAGTGTATCGTCTTTCAATGAGCAGTTCTTC. It translates to CAWSVSSFNEQFF. The full variable domain, with the rest looked up from reference TRBV30 and TRBJ2-1, is SQTIHQWPATLVQPVGSPLSLECTVEGTSNPNLYWYRQAAGRGLQLLFYSVGIGQISSEVPQNLSASRPQDRQFILSSKKLLLSDSGFYLCAWSVSSFNEQFFGPGTRLTVL.

The chain recombines TRBV28 with TRBJ1-5, with D perhaps TRBD1 (5 bases). V lost 2 bases and J 6 bases, leaving 14 bases between the germline ends. CDR1 and CDR2 from the germline V gene are MDHEN and SYDVKM. The CDR3 has 15 amino acids. The CDR3 loop reads CASSLRSGVGQPQHF. DNA of the CDR3: TGTGCCAGCAGTTTACGCTCGGGGGTAGGTCAGCCCCAGCATTTT.

The chain combines TRBV21-1 with TRBJ1-1. TRBV21-1 is a pseudogene. The CDR3 spans 14 residues. CDR3 sequence (DNA): TGTGCCAGCAGCAAAATTCGGAGGAACACTGAAGCTTTCTTT. This sequence encodes CASSKIRRNTEAFF.